The rows below give T cell receptor beta chains drawn from one sample of a study of early T cells in non-severe SARS-CoV-2 infection. One entry per CDR3 protein, called by TCRdb with MiXCR from the 5' RACE reads. The data show around 76,000 distinct CDR3 sequences, about 15% seen once. The specimen comprised whole blood, sampled at baseline. These receptors came from an adult who was a healthcare worker with PCR-confirmed SARS-CoV-2 infection or an uninfected control (not recorded which). CDR3s include the opening cysteine and the closing phenylalanine or tryptophan. Each record gives: J gene, V gene, CDR3 protein.

>TRBJ2-3|TRBV20-1
CSATDRGHRVDTQYF
>TRBJ1-5|TRBV5-1
CASSTDRRYPNQPQHF
>TRBJ2-5|TRBV10-1
CASRGGPGETQYF
>TRBJ2-3|TRBV28
CASIHRDTDTQYF
>TRBJ2-3|TRBV28
CASMEGVARSPRGTDTQYF
>TRBJ2-3|TRBV27
CASSPESGSLTDTQYF
>TRBJ1-4|TRBV7-9
CASSLGAAATNEKLFF
>TRBJ1-1|TRBV18
CASSPATQYTEAFF
>TRBJ2-2|TRBV12-3/TRBV12-4
CASNPLARGTGELFF
>TRBJ2-7|TRBV29-1
CSVDKGGEQYF
>TRBJ2-7|TRBV30
CAWRAGGLGEQYF
>TRBJ2-4|TRBV30
CAWSSPAGAGNIQYF
>TRBJ1-5|TRBV20-1
CSAGTGAPGQPQHF
>TRBJ1-4|TRBV19
CASSIPRGQLREKLFF
>TRBJ1-1|TRBV12-3/TRBV12-4
CASSRQTASKNTEAFF
>TRBJ1-2|TRBV12-3/TRBV12-4
CASSRIANYGYTF
>TRBJ2-7|TRBV4-2
CASSQQGQGTDEQYF
>TRBJ1-1|TRBV7-8
CASSLEGARHTEAFF
>TRBJ1-1|TRBV3-1
CASSQESYLRKNTEAFF
>TRBJ2-7|TRBV20-1
CSATQGAYEQYF
>TRBJ2-3|TRBV20-1
CSASPAERVTDTQYF
>TRBJ2-7|TRBV27
CASSPQTDRTYEQYF